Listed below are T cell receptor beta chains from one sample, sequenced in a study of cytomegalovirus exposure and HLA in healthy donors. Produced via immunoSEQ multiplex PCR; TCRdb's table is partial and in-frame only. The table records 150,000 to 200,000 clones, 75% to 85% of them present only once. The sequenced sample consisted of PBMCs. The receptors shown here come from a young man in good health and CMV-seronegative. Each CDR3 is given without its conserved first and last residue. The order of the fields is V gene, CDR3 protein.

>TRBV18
ASSPLGTGVNSPLH
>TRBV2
ASRIRGETQY
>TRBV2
ASSQERGGTDTQY
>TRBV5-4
ASSLATGANYGYT
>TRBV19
ASSILGQGLTDTQY
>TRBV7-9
ASSPPGGPGYNEQF
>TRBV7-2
ASSLFFQGMNTEAF
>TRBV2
ASKPGTVNQPQH
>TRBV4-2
ASSNGVSTDTQY
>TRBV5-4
ASSLRDTEAF
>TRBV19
ASSIYGDRGPGYT